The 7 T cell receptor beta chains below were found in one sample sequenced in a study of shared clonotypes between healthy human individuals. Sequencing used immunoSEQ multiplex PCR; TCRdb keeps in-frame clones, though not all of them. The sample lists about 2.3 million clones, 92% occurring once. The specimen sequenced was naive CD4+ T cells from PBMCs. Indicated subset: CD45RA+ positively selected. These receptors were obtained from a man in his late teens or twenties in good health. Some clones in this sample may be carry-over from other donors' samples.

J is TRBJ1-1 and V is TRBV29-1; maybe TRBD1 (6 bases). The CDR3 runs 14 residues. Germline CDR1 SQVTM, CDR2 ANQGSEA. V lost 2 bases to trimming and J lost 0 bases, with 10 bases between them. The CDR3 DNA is TGCAGCGTTGAACGGACAGACTTGAACACTGAAGCTTTCTTT. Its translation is CSVERTDLNTEAFF.

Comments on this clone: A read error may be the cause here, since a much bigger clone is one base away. This CDR3 is CASSKGQGQETQYF. CDR3 nucleotides: TGTGCCAGCAGCAAGGGACAGGGCCAAGAGACCCAGTACTTC. The gene calls are TRBV5-4 and TRBJ2-5; 9 positions agree with TRBD1. Trimming cost V 4 bases and J 1 base; bases outside gene matches: 2. This CDR3 contains 14 residues. Germline-derived CDR1 and CDR2 are SGHNT and YYREEE (reference sequence).

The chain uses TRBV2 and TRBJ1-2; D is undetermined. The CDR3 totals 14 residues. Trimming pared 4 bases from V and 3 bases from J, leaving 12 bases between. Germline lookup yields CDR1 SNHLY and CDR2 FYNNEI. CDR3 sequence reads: CASSGERADYGYTF. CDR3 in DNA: TGTGCCAGCAGTGGGGAAAGGGCCGACTATGGCTACACCTTC.

CDR3 residues: CASSWDGNTEAFF. CDR3 coding DNA: TGTGCCAGCAGCTGGGACGGGAACACTGAAGCTTTCTTT. The gene calls are TRBV7-6 and TRBJ1-1; perhaps TRBD1 as D (5 bases). CDR3 length equals 13 residues. Germline CDR1 is SGHVS and CDR2 is FNYEAQ. The V end was cut by 4 bases, the J end by 1 base, with 7 bases between.

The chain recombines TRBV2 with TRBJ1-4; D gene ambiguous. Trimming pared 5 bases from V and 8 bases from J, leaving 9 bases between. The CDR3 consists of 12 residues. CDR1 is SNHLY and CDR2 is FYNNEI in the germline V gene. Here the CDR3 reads CASSTLREKLFF. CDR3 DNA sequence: TGTGCCAGCAGTACGTTGAGAGAAAAACTGTTTTTT. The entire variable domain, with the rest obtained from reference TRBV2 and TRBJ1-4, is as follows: EPEVTQTPSHQVTQMGQEVILRCVPISNHLYFYWYRQILGQKVEFLVSFYNNEISEKSEIFDDQFSVERPDGSNFTLKIRSTKLEDSAMYFCASSTLREKLFFGSGTQLSVL.

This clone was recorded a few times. The CDR3 is CASGRTGSNQPQHF. CDR3 DNA sequence: TGTGCCAGCGGCCGGACAGGGAGCAATCAGCCCCAGCATTTT. V gene TRBV6-5 combines with J gene TRBJ1-5; 8 nucleotides align to TRBD1. Germline-derived CDR1 and CDR2 are MNHEY and SVGAGI. There are 14 residues in the CDR3. J was trimmed by 1 base and V by 8 bases; bases with no gene match: 4.

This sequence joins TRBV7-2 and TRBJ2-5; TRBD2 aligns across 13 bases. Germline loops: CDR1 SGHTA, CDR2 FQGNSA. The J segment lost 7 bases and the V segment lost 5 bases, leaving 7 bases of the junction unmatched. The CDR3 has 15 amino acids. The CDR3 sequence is CASSLILAGGGTQYF. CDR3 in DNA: TGTGCCAGCAGCCTCATACTAGCGGGAGGGGGGACCCAGTACTTC.